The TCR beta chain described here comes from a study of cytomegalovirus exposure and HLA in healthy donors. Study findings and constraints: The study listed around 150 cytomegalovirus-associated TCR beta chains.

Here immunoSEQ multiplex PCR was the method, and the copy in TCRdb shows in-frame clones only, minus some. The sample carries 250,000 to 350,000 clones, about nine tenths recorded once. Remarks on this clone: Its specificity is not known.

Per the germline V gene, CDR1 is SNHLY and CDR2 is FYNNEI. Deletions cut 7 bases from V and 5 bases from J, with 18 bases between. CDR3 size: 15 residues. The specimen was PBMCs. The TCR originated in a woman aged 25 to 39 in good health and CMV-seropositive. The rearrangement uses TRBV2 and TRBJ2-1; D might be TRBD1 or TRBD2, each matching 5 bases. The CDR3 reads CASTGRGFGDNEQFF. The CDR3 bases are TGTGCCAGCACCGGAAGGGGTTTCGGGGACAATGAGCAGTTCTTC.